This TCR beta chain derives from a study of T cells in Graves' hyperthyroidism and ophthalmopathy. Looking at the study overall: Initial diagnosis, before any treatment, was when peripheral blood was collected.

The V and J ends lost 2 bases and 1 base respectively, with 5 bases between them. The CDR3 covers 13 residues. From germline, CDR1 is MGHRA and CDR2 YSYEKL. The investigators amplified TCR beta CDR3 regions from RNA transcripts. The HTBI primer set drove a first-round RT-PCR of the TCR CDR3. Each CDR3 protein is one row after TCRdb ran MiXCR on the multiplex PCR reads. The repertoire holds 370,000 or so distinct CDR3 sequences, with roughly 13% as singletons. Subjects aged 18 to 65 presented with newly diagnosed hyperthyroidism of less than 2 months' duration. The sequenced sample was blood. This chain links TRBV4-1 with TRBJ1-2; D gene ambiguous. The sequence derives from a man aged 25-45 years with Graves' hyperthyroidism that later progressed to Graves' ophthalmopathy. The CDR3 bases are TGCGCCAGCAGCCAAAACAGTAACTATGGCTACACCTTC. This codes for CASSQNSNYGYTF.